This passage covers 18 T cell receptor beta chains from one sample sequenced in a study of cytomegalovirus exposure and HLA in healthy donors. PCR amplification relied on 60 Vbeta primers (plus 13 Jbeta primers). Clones were read by immunoSEQ multiplex PCR, and TCRdb kept only the in-frame ones, dropping some. The sample yields some 85,000 clones, roughly 78% seen once. The material sequenced was PBMCs. The receptors were sampled from a woman aged 40 to 50 in good health and CMV-seropositive.

The chain combines TRBV9 with TRBJ2-1, with 7 bases matching TRBD2. CDR1 is SGDLS and CDR2 is YYNGEE in the germline V gene. Losses at the gene ends were 0 bases for V and 6 bases for J; bases not matched to a gene: 6. CDR3 length: 15 amino acids. DNA for the CDR3: TGTGCCAGCAGCGTAGTTCCGGGGACTACCAATGAGCAGTTCTTC. Translation gives CASSVVPGTTNEQFF.

This clone was observed a single time. The chain uses TRBV5-4 and TRBJ1-4, with D maybe TRBD1 (6 bases). The CDR3 consists of 15 residues. Per germline, CDR1 SGHNT and CDR2 YYREEE (reference sequence). V lost 4 bases and J lost 5, with 15 bases in between. The CDR3: CASSQEQGVNEKLFF. The DNA of the CDR3 is TGTGCCAGCAGCCAAGAACAGGGAGTCAATGAAAAACTGTTTTTT.

The chain combines TRBV2 with TRBJ1-4; D is possibly TRBD1 (5 bases). The CDR3 runs 15 residues. Germline CDR1 is SNHLY and CDR2 is FYNNEI. V lost 6 bases and J lost 5, with 16 bases in between. CDR3 bases: TGTGCCAGCAGCCGAGGCGACAGAACAAATGAAAAACTGTTTTTT. Protein: CASSRGDRTNEKLFF.

The DNA of the CDR3 is TGTGCCATCAAAGGGGGGGATCCCCCGAACACTGAAGCTTTCTTT. Translation: CAIKGGDPPNTEAFF. The chain employs TRBV10-3 and TRBJ1-1, with a weak D call TRBD1 (6 bases). The CDR3 contains 15 residues. V was pared by 7 bases and J by 1 base, with 16 bases between. CDR1 and CDR2 from the germline V gene are ENHRY and SYGVKD.

The chain employs TRBV18 and TRBJ2-7, with D possibly being TRBD2 (5 bases). Trimming removed 2 bases at V and 4 bases at J, with 12 bases between. Germline V gene data show CDR1 as KGHSH and CDR2 as LQKENI. The CDR3 covers 14 residues. Here the CDR3 DNA reads TGTGCCAGCTCACCAGGTAGTGAGGGTTACGAGCAGTACTTC. It yields the protein CASSPGSEGYEQYF.

CDR3 in DNA: TGTGCCAGCAGTAATGACAGCCCCGAATTCCGCTATGGCTACACCTTC. This gives the protein CASSNDSPEFRYGYTF. This sequence joins TRBV2 and TRBJ1-2; D is possibly TRBD1 (5 bases). Germline values: CDR1 SNHLY, CDR2 FYNNEI. V lost 5 bases, J lost 4 bases, and 20 bases lay in between. This CDR3 has 16 amino acids.

This chain joins TRBV19 and TRBJ2-5; TRBD2 matches 12 bases. The DNA end is a closer match to TRBJ2-7, so the J assignment may be wrong. The CDR3 consists of 17 residues. CDR1 LNHDA and CDR2 SQIVND come from the germline V gene (reference sequence). The DNA for the CDR3 is TGTGCCAGTAGCCAGAGACTTAGACTAGCGGGAGCGTACGAGCAGTACTTC. This sequence encodes CASSQRLRLAGAYEQYF.

The chain is built from TRBV27 and TRBJ1-5; no firm D call. Germline V gene data show CDR1 as MNHEY and CDR2 as SMNVEV (reference sequence). V was cut by 8 bases and J by 3 bases, with 11 bases left in between. The CDR3 spans 13 residues. CDR3 region: CASGTEVNQPQHF. CDR3 DNA sequence: TGTGCCAGCGGTACAGAAGTCAATCAGCCCCAGCATTTT.

V is TRBV4-2 and J is TRBJ2-2; a possible D gene is TRBD2 (5 bases). The germline gives CDR1 LGHNA, CDR2 YNFKEQ. V lost 0 bases and J 3 bases, leaving 11 bases between the germline ends. There are 16 residues in the CDR3. Here the CDR3 reads CASSQDRGYDTGELFF. As DNA, the CDR3 is TGTGCCAGCAGCCAAGATCGAGGGTATGACACCGGGGAGCTGTTTTTT.

The chain employs TRBV7-9 and TRBJ2-5; TRBD2 matches 7 bases. The DNA end lines up better with TRBJ2-7; the J call may be wrong. The germline V gene encodes CDR1 SEHNR and CDR2 FQNEAQ (reference sequence). There are 12 residues in the CDR3. Written as DNA, the CDR3 is TGTGCCAGCAAACGGGGAGGGGACGAGCAGTACTTC. It specifies CASKRGGDEQYF.

This clone came up once. The chain employs TRBV28 and TRBJ1-3; 7 nucleotides line up with TRBD1. The CDR3 runs to 15 residues. The germline V gene encodes CDR1 MDHEN and CDR2 SYDVKM. V lost 6 bases and J lost 0; bases outside the gene matches: 5. CDR3 residues: CASSTTGFSGNTIYF. The CDR3 bases are TGTGCCAGCAGCACGACAGGGTTCTCTGGAAACACCATATATTTT.

This chain joins TRBV19 and TRBJ2-2; 7 nucleotides align to TRBD1. Per germline, CDR1 LNHDA and CDR2 SQIVND (reference sequence). The ends lost 4 bases at V and 4 bases at J; junction bases unmatched: 9. The CDR3 sequence is 16 residues long. The DNA for the CDR3 is TGTGCCAGTAGTAAGGACAGGCCCGTGGGCACCGGGGAGCTGTTTTTT. As protein: CASSKDRPVGTGELFF.

The chain employs TRBV7-2 and TRBJ2-7; the D gene is possibly TRBD2 (6 bases). The germline gives CDR1 SGHTA, CDR2 FQGNSA. CDR3 length: 16 residues. V shed 3 bases and J shed 2 bases, with 17 bases lying between them. CDR3 nucleotides: TGTGCCAGCAGCTTCAATCCACAGCGCGGGACCTACGAGCAGTACTTC. Translated, it gives CASSFNPQRGTYEQYF.

The sample holds a few counts of this clone. V usage is TRBV2 and J usage is TRBJ2-3, with TRBD1 matching 11 bases. The CDR3 is 15 residues long. The V and J ends lost 7 bases and 1 base, in that order; junction bases with no gene match: 4. CDR1 is SNHLY, CDR2 FYNNEI, per germline. CDR3 nucleotides: TGTGCCAGCATTTGGGGACAGGGGGGCACAGATACGCAGTATTTT. Translation gives CASIWGQGGTDTQYF.

This clone was seen only a few times. The chain joins TRBV6-6 to TRBJ2-1; 9 nucleotides match TRBD2. V lost 7 bases and J lost 5; bases outside the gene matches: 3. The CDR3 sequence is 13 residues long. Germline V lookup: CDR1 MNHNY, CDR2 SVGAGI (reference sequence). Here the CDR3 DNA reads TGTGCCAGCACGACTAGCGGAAACAATGAGCAGTTCTTC. It specifies CASTTSGNNEQFF.

DNA for the CDR3: TGTGCCAGCAGCTTATCCCGCGGGACCCGTTACGAGCAGTACTTC. This codes for CASSLSRGTRYEQYF. The chain is built from TRBV7-2 and TRBJ2-7, with D maybe TRBD2 (6 bases). The CDR3 has 15 amino acids. Germline loops: CDR1 SGHTA, CDR2 FQGNSA. V lost 2 bases to trimming and J lost 4 bases, with 15 bases between them.

J is TRBJ2-7 and V is TRBV21-1; the DNA was not compared with TRBD2, the D call given in the table. TRBV21-1 is shown as a pseudogene. The CDR3 totals 17 residues. The CDR3: CASTKSSPRKGTYEQYF. CDR3 DNA: TGTGCCAGCACCAAATCGAGCCCTAGAAAAGGAACCTACGAGCAGTACTTC.

The V call is TRBV11-2, the J call TRBJ2-7; tentative D call: TRBD2 (6 bases). The CDR3 consists of 15 residues. V lost 0 bases and J 0 bases, leaving 9 bases between the germline ends. Germline-derived CDR1 and CDR2 are SGHAT and FQNNGV. The CDR3 coding sequence is TGTGCCAGCAGCTTAGAGGCTAGCGACTCCTACGAGCAGTACTTC. Its protein product is CASSLEASDSYEQYF.